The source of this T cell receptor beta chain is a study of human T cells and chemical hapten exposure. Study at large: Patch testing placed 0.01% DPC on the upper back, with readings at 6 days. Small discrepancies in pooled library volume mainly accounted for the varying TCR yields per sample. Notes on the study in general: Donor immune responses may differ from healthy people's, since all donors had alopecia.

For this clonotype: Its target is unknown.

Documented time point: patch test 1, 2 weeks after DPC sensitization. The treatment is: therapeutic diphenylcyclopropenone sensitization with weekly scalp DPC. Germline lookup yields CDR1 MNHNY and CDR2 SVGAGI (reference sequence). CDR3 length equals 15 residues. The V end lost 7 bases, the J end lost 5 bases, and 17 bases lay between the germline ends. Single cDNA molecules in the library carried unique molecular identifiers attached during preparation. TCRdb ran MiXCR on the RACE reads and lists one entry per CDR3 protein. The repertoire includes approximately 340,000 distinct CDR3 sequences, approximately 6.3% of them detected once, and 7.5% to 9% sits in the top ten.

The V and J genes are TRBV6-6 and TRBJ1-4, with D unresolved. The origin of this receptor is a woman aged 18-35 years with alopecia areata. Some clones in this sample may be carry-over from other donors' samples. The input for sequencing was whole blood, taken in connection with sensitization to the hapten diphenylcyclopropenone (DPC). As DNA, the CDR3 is TGTGCCAGCATCGACCTGGCCATGGCGAATGAAAAACTGTTTTTT. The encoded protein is CASIDLAMANEKLFF.